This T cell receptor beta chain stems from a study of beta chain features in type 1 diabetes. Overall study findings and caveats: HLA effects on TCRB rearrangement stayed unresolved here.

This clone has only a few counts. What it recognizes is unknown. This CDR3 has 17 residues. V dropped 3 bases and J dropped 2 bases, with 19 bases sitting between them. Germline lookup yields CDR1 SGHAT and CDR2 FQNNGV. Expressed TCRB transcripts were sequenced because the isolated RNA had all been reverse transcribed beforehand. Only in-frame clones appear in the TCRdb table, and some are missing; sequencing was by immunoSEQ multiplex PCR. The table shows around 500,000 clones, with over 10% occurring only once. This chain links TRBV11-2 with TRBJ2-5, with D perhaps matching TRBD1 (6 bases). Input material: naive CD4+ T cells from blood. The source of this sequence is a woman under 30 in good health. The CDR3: CASSFLERGMSQETQYF. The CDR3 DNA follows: TGTGCCAGCAGCTTCTTAGAAAGGGGGATGAGTCAAGAGACCCAGTACTTC.